In its sample, the clone carrying this TCR beta chain was seen once. The CDR3 totals 15 residues. The V end was cut by 1 base, the J end by 1 base, with 10 bases between. Germline CDR1 and CDR2: MGHRA and YSYEKL. The sample comes from a study of technical replicates of blood from several donors. Using immunoSEQ multiplex PCR, the repertoire was profiled, and TCRdb retains in-frame clones only, with some absent. The sample has 65,000 to 90,000 clones, 90% to 95% seen once. Material: T cells isolated from PBMCs. V is TRBV4-1 and J is TRBJ1-1; D unclear. The TCR originated in a human donor in good health. CDR3 loop: CASSQVVTSNTEAFF. CDR3 nucleotides: TGCGCCAGCAGCCAAGTGGTGACTTCGAACACTGAAGCTTTCTTT.